This TCR beta chain originates from a study of blood T cells in healthy people across ages. A second PCR of 7 to 11 cycles used a sample-barcoded 5' primer and a J-beta primer mix. TCRdb passed the 5' RACE reads through MiXCR, listing each CDR3 protein once. This sample has 600,000 to 900,000 distinct CDR3 sequences, with roughly 26% found just once. The CDR3 contains 12 residues. Germline V gives CDR1 SEHNR, CDR2 FQNEAQ (reference sequence). Trimming shortened V by 2 bases and J by 8 bases, and 9 bases separated the two germline ends. This sample was shared with a second study, whose subject was T cells of mothers and their children.

The rearrangement uses TRBV7-9 and TRBJ1-2; D might be TRBD1 (6 bases). The TCR originated in a boy between 10 and 17 years old in good health. Sequenced input: blood. Here the CDR3 DNA reads TGTGCCAGCAGCTTACACAGGGACGGCTACACCTTC. Protein: CASSLHRDGYTF.